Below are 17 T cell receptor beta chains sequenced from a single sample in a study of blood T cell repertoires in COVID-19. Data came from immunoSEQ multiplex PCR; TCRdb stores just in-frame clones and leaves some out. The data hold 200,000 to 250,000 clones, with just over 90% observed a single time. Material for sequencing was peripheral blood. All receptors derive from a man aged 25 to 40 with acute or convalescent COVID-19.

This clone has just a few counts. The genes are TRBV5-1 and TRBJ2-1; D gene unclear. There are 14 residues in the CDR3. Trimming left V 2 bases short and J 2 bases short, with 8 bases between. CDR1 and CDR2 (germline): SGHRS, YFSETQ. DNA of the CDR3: TGCGCCAGCAGCTTTCCTACGGCCTACAATGAGCAGTTCTTC. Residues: CASSFPTAYNEQFF.

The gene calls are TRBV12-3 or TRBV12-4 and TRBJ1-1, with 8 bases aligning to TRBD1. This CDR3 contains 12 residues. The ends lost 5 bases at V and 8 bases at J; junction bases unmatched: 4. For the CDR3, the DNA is TGTGCCAGCAGTATAGGACAGGGCGAAGCTTTCTTT. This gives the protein CASSIGQGEAFF.

The CDR3 nucleotides read TGTGCCAGCAGTCCCGGACAGGGAGGAACCTTC. Its protein product is CASSPGQGGTF. This chain joins TRBV28 and TRBJ1-2; 8 bases line up with TRBD1. This CDR3 contains 11 residues. After removal of 5 bases from V and 14 bases from J, the junction contained 7 bases not matched to a gene. Germline V CDR1 and CDR2: MDHEN, SYDVKM.

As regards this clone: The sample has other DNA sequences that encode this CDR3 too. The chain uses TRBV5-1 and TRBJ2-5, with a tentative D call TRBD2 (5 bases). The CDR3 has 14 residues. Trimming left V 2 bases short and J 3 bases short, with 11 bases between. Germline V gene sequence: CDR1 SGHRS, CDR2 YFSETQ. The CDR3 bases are TGCGCCAGCAGCTTAACCGGAGGAAAAGAGACCCAGTACTTC. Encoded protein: CASSLTGGKETQYF.

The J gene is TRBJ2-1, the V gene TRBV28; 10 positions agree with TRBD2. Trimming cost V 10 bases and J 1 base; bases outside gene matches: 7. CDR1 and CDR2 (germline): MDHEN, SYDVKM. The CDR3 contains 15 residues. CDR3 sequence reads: CATYSGGQSYNEQFF. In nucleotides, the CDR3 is TGTGCCACCTATAGCGGGGGGCAGTCCTACAATGAGCAGTTCTTC.

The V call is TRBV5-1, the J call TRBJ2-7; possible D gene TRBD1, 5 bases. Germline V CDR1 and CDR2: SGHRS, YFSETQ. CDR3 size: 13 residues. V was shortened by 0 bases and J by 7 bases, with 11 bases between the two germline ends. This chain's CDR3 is CASSLGQGQEQYF. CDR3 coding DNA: TGCGCCAGCAGCTTGGGGCAGGGTCAAGAGCAGTACTTC.

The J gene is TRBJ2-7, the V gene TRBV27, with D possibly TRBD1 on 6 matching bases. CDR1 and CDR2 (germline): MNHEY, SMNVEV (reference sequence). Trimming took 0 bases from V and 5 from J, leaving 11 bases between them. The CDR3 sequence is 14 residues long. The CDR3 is CASSLSTGRDEQYF. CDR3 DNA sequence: TGTGCCAGCAGTTTATCAACAGGGAGAGACGAGCAGTACTTC.

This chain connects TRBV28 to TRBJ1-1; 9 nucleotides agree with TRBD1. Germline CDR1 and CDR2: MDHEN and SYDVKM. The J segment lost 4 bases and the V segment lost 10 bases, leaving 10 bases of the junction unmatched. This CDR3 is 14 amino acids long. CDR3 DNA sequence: TGTGCCACCTGGCAGGGACAGGGCCGCACTGAAGCTTTCTTT. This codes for CATWQGQGRTEAFF. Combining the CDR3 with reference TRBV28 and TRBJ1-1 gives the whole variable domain DVKVTQSSRYLVKRTGEKVFLECVQDMDHENMFWYRQDPGLGLRLIYFSYDVKMKEKGDIPEGYSVSREKKERFSLILESASTNQTSMYLCATWQGQGRTEAFFGQGTRLTVV.

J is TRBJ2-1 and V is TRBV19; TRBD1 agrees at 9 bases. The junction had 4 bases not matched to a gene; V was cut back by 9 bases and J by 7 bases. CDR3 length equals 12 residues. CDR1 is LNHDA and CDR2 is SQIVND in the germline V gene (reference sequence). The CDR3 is CASGQGQNEQFF. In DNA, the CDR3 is TGTGCCAGCGGACAGGGGCAAAATGAGCAGTTCTTC.

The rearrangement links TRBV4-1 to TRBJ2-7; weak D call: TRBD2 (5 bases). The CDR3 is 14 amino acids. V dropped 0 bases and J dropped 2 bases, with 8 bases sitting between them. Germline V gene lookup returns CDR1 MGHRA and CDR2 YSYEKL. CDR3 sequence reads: CASSQDSGTYEQYF. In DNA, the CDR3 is TGCGCCAGCAGCCAAGATTCCGGGACCTACGAGCAGTACTTC.

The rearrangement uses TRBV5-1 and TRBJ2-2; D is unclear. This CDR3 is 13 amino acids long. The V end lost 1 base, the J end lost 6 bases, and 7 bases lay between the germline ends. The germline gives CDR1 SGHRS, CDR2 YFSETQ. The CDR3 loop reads CASSLLSSGELFF. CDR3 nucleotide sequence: TGCGCCAGCAGCTTGTTGTCCTCCGGGGAGCTGTTTTTT. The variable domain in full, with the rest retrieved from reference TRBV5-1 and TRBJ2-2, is KAGVTQTPRYLIKTRGQQVTLSCSPISGHRSVSWYQQTPGQGLQFLFEYFSETQRNKGNFPGRFSGRQFSNSRSEMNVSTLELGDSALYLCASSLLSSGELFFGEGSRLTVL.

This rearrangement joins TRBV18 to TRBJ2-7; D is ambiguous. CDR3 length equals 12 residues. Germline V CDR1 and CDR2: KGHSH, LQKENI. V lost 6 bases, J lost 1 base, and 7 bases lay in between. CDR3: CASSQQSYEQYF. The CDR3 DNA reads TGTGCCAGCTCCCAACAATCCTACGAGCAGTACTTC.

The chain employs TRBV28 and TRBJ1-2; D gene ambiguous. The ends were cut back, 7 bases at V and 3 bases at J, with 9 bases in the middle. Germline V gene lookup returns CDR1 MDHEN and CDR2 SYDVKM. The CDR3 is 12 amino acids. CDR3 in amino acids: CASKARHYGYTF. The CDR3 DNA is TGTGCCAGCAAAGCCAGGCACTATGGCTACACCTTC.

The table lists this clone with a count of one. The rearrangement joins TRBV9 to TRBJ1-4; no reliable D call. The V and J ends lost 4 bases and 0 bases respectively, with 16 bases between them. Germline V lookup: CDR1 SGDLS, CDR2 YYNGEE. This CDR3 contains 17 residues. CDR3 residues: CASSPRPRLATNEKLFF. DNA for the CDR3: TGTGCCAGCAGCCCGAGGCCCCGCTTGGCAACTAATGAAAAACTGTTTTTT.

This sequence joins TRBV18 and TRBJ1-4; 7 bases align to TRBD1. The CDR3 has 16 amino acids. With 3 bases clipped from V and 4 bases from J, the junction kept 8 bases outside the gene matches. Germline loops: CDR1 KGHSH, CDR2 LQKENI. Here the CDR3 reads CASSPNSGQINEKLFF. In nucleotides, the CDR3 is TGTGCCAGCTCACCGAATTCGGGACAGATTAATGAAAAACTGTTTTTT.

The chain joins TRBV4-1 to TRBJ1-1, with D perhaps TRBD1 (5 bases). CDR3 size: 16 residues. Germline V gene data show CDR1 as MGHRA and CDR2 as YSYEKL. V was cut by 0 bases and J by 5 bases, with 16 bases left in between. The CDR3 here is CASSQDFGGGETEAFF. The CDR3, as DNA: TGCGCCAGCAGCCAAGATTTCGGGGGAGGAGAAACTGAAGCTTTCTTT.

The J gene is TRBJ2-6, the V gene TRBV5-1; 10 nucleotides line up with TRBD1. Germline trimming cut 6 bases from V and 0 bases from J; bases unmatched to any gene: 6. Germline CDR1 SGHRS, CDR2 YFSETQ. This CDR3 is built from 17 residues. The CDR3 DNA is TGCGCCAGCACTGACAGGGGGCCAAGCTCTGGGGCCAACGTCCTGACTTTC. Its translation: CASTDRGPSSGANVLTF.